This T cell receptor beta chain derives from a study of OX40 agonist ivuxolimab in advanced cancers. At the level of the study: Six ivuxolimab dose levels, 0.01 to 10 mg/kg, were given intravenously every 2 weeks. Study results and caveats: Compared with CD4+, CD8+ T cells on average had more expanded clones. Both CD4+ and CD8+ T cell populations in blood had undergone clonal expansion by week 6 at 0.1 to 3.0 mg/kg.

Some clones are missing from TCRdb's copy, which holds only in-frame ones; the method was immunoSEQ multiplex PCR. The table has tens of thousands of clones, approximately 90% seen once. A word on this clone: Its antigen is not identified.

The sample here was CD4+ or CD8+ T cells sorted from blood, taken in a trial of the OX40 agonist ivuxolimab. The origin of this receptor is an adult with an advanced solid tumor such as melanoma, head and neck, liver or kidney cancer.

CDR3 loop: CASSSQGRETQYF. The DNA of the CDR3 is TGTGCCAGCAGTTCCCAGGGTCGGGAGACCCAGTACTTC. The V gene is TRBV28, the J gene TRBJ2-5; tentatively, D is TRBD1 (5 bases). The CDR3 spans 13 residues. Trimming removed 4 bases from V and 5 bases from J, with 11 bases in between. Per the germline V gene, CDR1 is MDHEN and CDR2 is SYDVKM.